This paragraph reports one T cell receptor (beta chain). Its antigen is as yet unknown. TCRdb reprocessed the reads via MiXCR and lists one record per CDR3 protein. The sample has around 140,000 distinct CDR3 sequences; over 25% are singletons. Per the germline V gene, CDR1 is LGHDT and CDR2 is YNNKEL (reference sequence). This CDR3 has 17 residues. V was clipped by 0 bases and J by 4 bases; unmatched bases: 8. The data were obtained in a study of T cell repertoires in cytomegalovirus infection. Study-wide background: Researchers turned to recently identified HLA-C-restricted CMV epitopes as well as well-studied HLA-B-restricted ones.

Findings and caveats of the study: The ex vivo response was dominated by HLA-C-restricted CMV-specific TCR beta clonotypes. Totalled public TCR beta family frequency picked out people who carried CMV plus the relevant HLA.

Sequencing was performed on CD8+ T cells from cultured PBMCs, taken from culture after CMV antigen stimulation. This chain connects TRBV3-1 to TRBJ1-2; 10 nucleotides line up with TRBD1. This TCR was recovered from a human donor in good health (CMV status not recorded). Some clones in this sample may be carry-over from other donors' samples. In nucleotides, the CDR3 is TGTGCCAGCAGCCAAGACCGCGGACAGGGGGTGATCTATGGCTACACCTTC. This encodes CASSQDRGQGVIYGYTF.